Described below is a single T cell receptor beta chain sequence and its context. This entry comes from a study of blood T cell repertoires in COVID-19. Deletions cut 3 bases from V and 0 bases from J, with 6 bases between. This CDR3 comprises 15 residues. From germline, CDR1 is LNHDA and CDR2 SQIVND (reference sequence). The repertoire was sequenced with immunoSEQ multiplex PCR; TCRdb's copy has only in-frame clones and lacks some. The sample has about 150,000 clones, approximately 84% seen once. The chain links TRBV19 to TRBJ1-6; no reliable D call. The sequencing input was peripheral blood. The sequence derives from a human donor in a cohort sampled during active COVID-19. The CDR3 DNA reads as TGTGCCAGTAGTATGGAGCTCTCCTATAATTCACCCCTCCACTTT. It is translated as CASSMELSYNSPLHF.